The 20 T cell receptor beta chains below come from one sample, sequenced in a study of glioma-infiltrating T cells listed by TCRdb under 2016. The instrument was an Illumina MiSeq. TCR alpha and beta CDR3 regions were amplified with the iRepertoire nested amplicon-rescue multiplex PCR (arm-PCR) platform from RNA. Through fastp at Q25 and MiXCR, TCRdb rebuilt clones from the public reads, retaining in-frame beta chains. Duplicate CDR3 protein sequences are folded into a single record with the most common DNA and genes. In all, the sample holds a few hundred thousand distinct CDR3 sequences, and 35% to 45% of those were seen once. Approximately 12% of the sample lies in the top ten. The sample taken for sequencing was glioma tissue, nonneoplastic brain tissue, or PBMCs (not recorded which). Source of these receptors: a human donor with low-grade glioma or glioblastoma, undergoing nonglioma brain surgery, or in good health (not recorded which).

This clonotype was observed many times. This rearrangement joins TRBV27 to TRBJ1-5; 9 nucleotides match TRBD1. CDR1 is MNHEY, CDR2 SMNVEV, per germline (reference sequence). J lost 4 bases, V lost 5 bases, and 9 bases had no gene match. The CDR3 loop spans 16 amino acids. The CDR3 region has the DNA TGTGCCAGCAGTAACACAGGGACAGGGATGAATCAGCCCCAGCATTTT. Translation gives CASSNTGTGMNQPQHF.

A word on this clonotype: A read error may produce the germline difference seen at one junction end. The chain joins TRBV6-1 to TRBJ2-7; 9 bases agree with TRBD1. This CDR3 has 15 residues. Per the germline V gene, CDR1 is MNHNS and CDR2 is SASEGT. The CDR3 is CASSESRTGEGEKYF. CDR3 bases: TGTGCCAGCAGTGAATCAAGGACAGGGGAAGGCGAGAAGTACTTC.

The chain combines TRBV7-6 with TRBJ2-2; tentatively, D is TRBD1 (6 bases). The CDR3 is 18 residues long. V was shortened by 3 bases and J by 0 bases, with 17 bases between the two germline ends. Per germline, CDR1 SGHVS and CDR2 FNYEAQ. The CDR3 protein is CASSLRTVTTANTGELFF. As DNA, the CDR3 is TGTGCCAGCAGCTTGCGGACAGTAACTACAGCGAACACCGGGGAGCTGTTTTTT.

This clonotype was observed many times. The V and J genes are TRBV4-2 and TRBJ1-1, with D maybe TRBD1 (5 bases). Germline CDR1 is LGHNA and CDR2 is YNFKEQ. This CDR3 is 13 amino acids long. V lost 0 bases and J lost 7, with 9 bases in between. Written as DNA, the CDR3 is TGTGCCAGCAGCCAAGATCGACAGCTTGAAGCTTTCTTT. It encodes CASSQDRQLEAFF.

Ten or more counts support this clonotype. This CDR3 reads CASSFGSYEQYF. The CDR3 bases are TGTGCCAGCAGTTTCGGCAGCTACGAGCAGTACTTC. This chain uses TRBV12-3 or TRBV12-4 with TRBJ2-7; D gene ambiguous. Trimming cost V 3 bases and J 3 bases, with 6 bases left between them. This CDR3 is 12 amino acids long.

In this sample, this clonotype turned up a few times. The junction shows a germline mismatch at one end, possibly a read error. This chain connects TRBV6-2 or TRBV6-3 to TRBJ1-5; D remains unclear. Germline V gene data show CDR1 as MNHEY and CDR2 as SVGEGT. This CDR3 contains 14 residues. The CDR3 nucleotides are TGTGCCAGCAGTTATCAAGGGATCAATCAGACCCAGCATTTT. Encoded protein: CASSYQGINQTQHF.

Many counts were recorded for this clonotype. This chain connects TRBV27 to TRBJ2-1; 11 positions match TRBD2. V shed 6 bases, J shed 7 bases, and the junction held 11 bases outside the gene matches. Looked up from germline, CDR1 is MNHEY and CDR2 is SMNVEV (reference sequence). CDR3 length equals 16 residues. CDR3 protein: CASRGLGLAGENEQFF. The CDR3 DNA follows: TGTGCCAGCAGGGGACTCGGACTAGCGGGCGAGAATGAGCAGTTCTTC.

V gene TRBV28 combines with J gene TRBJ2-7; the match to TRBD1 covers 7 bases. After removal of 7 bases from V and 13 bases from J, the junction contained 16 bases not matched to a gene. Germline lookup yields CDR1 MDHEN and CDR2 SYDVKM. This CDR3 comprises 13 residues. CDR3: CASTPTGLYGQYF. In nucleotides, the CDR3 is TGTGCCAGCACCCCGACAGGGCTCTACGGGCAATACTTC. The whole variable domain, remainder taken from reference TRBV28 and TRBJ2-7, is DVKVTQSSRYLVKRTGEKVFLECVQDMDHENMFWYRQDPGLGLRLIYFSYDVKMKEKGDIPEGYSVSREKKERFSLILESASTNQTSMYLCASTPTGLYGQYFGPGTRLTVT.

This clonotype was seen only once. The V and J genes are TRBV7-9 and TRBJ2-7; D tentatively fits TRBD1 or TRBD2 (6 bases each). In germline, CDR1 is SEHNR, CDR2 FQNEAQ (reference sequence). There are 15 residues in the CDR3. Deletions cut 6 bases from V and 3 bases from J, with 18 bases between. The CDR3 loop reads CASSSRLRGDYEQYF. The CDR3 DNA follows: TGTGCCAGCAGTTCCCGCTTAAGGGGGGACTACGAGCAGTACTTC.

The chain carries TRBV7-9 and TRBJ2-1; 11 bases fit TRBD1. Germline V gene sequence: CDR1 SEHNR, CDR2 FQNEAQ (reference sequence). CDR3 size: 15 residues. With V trimmed by 2 bases and J by 7 bases, 4 bases remained unmatched. CDR3 in DNA: TGTGCCAGCAGCTTACGGGACAGGGGGTTGAATGAGCAGTTCTTC. Encoded protein: CASSLRDRGLNEQFF.

This clonotype was observed at least ten times. The V gene is TRBV6-2 or TRBV6-3, the J gene TRBJ2-1, with TRBD2 matching over 8 bases. V lost 1 base and J lost 7; bases outside the gene matches: 6. This CDR3 comprises 15 residues. Germline V gives CDR1 MNHEY, CDR2 SVGEGT. The CDR3 bases are TGTGCCAGCAGTTACTGGTCTAGCGGGCGGAATGAGCAGTTCTTC. Translation: CASSYWSSGRNEQFF.

Worth noting for this clonotype: Since a much larger clone is just one base distant, this may be a read error. CDR3 amino acids: CASRGLQGPSGSTIYF. CDR3 in DNA: TGTGCCAGCAGAGGACTACAGGGACCCTCTGGAAGCACCATATATTTT. V is TRBV27 and J is TRBJ1-3; weak D call: TRBD1 (6 bases). The CDR3 consists of 16 residues. Germline loops: CDR1 MNHEY, CDR2 SMNVEV (reference sequence).

The V gene is TRBV7-9, the J gene TRBJ1-1; no clear D. Between the trimmed V and J ends, which lost 5 bases and 1 base, there was a span of 17 bases. CDR1 is SEHNR and CDR2 is FQNEAQ in the germline V gene (reference sequence). This CDR3 region has 16 residues. The CDR3 is CASSPDGRFKNTEAFF. The DNA of the CDR3 is TGTGCCAGCAGCCCGGACGGTCGATTTAAGAACACTGAAGCTTTCTTT.

This clonotype occurred many times. The chain couples TRBV28 to TRBJ2-3; the D is unclear. The CDR3 covers 16 residues. Trimming stripped 6 bases from V and 0 bases from J, with 16 bases between. Germline CDR1 is MDHEN and CDR2 is SYDVKM. CDR3 sequence reads: CASSSPQTESTDTQYF. CDR3 coding DNA: TGTGCCAGCAGCTCACCCCAGACTGAAAGCACAGATACGCAGTATTTT.

This clonotype came up a few times. This sequence joins TRBV4-3 and TRBJ2-5; 10 nucleotides line up with TRBD2. This CDR3 spans 16 amino acids. V trimming: 1 base; J trimming: 2 bases; junction bases outside the gene matches: 4. Germline V gene lookup returns CDR1 LGHNA and CDR2 YSLEER. In DNA, the CDR3 is TGCGCCAGCAGCCAAGGGCTAGCGGGGGAACAAGAGACCCAGTACTTC. This sequence encodes CASSQGLAGEQETQYF.

With respect to this clonotype: This could be a read error, since a much larger clone is one nucleotide away. DNA of the CDR3: TGTGCCAGCAAATTAGGGACAGGCTACACTGAAGCTTTCTTT. Residues: CASKLGTGYTEAFF. The rearrangement uses TRBV27 and TRBJ1-1, with 8 bases that match TRBD1. Germline lookup yields CDR1 MNHEY and CDR2 SMNVEV (reference sequence). Unmatched junction bases numbered 7, after V lost 7 bases and J lost 3 bases. The CDR3 extends over 14 amino acids.

This chain links TRBV20-1 with TRBJ2-3, with 8 bases identical to TRBD2. Germline-derived CDR1 and CDR2 are DFQATT and SNEGSKA (reference sequence). CDR3 length equals 16 residues. The V gene end was trimmed by 2 bases and the J gene end by 2 bases; junction bases not matched to a gene: 9. The CDR3 nucleotides read TGCAGTGCTAGACCCCGGGTAGCGGGGTTCACAGATACGCAGTATTTT. Translating it yields CSARPRVAGFTDTQYF.

This clonotype has at least ten counts. This chain connects TRBV20-1 to TRBJ1-1; TRBD1 matches 7 bases. With V trimmed by 5 bases and J by 5 bases, 11 bases remained unmatched. Germline V CDR1 and CDR2: DFQATT, SNEGSKA (reference sequence). The CDR3 length is 14 residues. The CDR3 region is CSAPATGRGTEAFF. The CDR3 nucleotides are TGCAGTGCTCCAGCGACAGGGCGGGGGACTGAAGCTTTCTTT.

This clonotype was counted a few times. The chain uses TRBV4-3 and TRBJ2-7; no firm D call. Germline V gene sequence: CDR1 LGHNA, CDR2 YSLEER. Deletions cut 1 base from V and 6 bases from J, with 10 bases between. The CDR3 is made up of 13 amino acids. The CDR3: CASSQGVLGEQYF. In DNA, the CDR3 is TGCGCCAGCAGCCAAGGAGTGCTAGGCGAGCAGTACTTC.

V gene TRBV5-1 combines with J gene TRBJ2-3; D gene ambiguous. The germline gives CDR1 SGHRS, CDR2 YFSETQ. This CDR3 spans 10 amino acids. The V end lost 8 bases, the J end lost 4 bases, and 5 bases lay between the germline ends. The CDR3 is CARNADTQYF. The CDR3 region has the DNA TGCGCCAGGAACGCAGATACGCAGTATTTT.